Shown below are 4 T cell receptor beta chains from a single sample sequenced in a study of read filtering for tumor transcriptome and immune sequencing. This library used around 400 ng RNA and molecular barcoded adaptors spanning alpha/delta and beta/gamma chains. Each CDR3 protein gets one entry after TCRdb re-called the reads with MiXCR. The profile shows around 26,000 distinct CDR3 sequences, around 14% of them singletons. The sample comprised a population of CD138-negative cells sorted from bone marrow. The receptors were sampled from a donor at least 40 years old with multiple myeloma.

The genes are TRBV3-1 and TRBJ2-1, with 9 bases lining up with TRBD1. The CDR3 length is 15 residues. With V trimmed by 5 bases and J by 9 bases, 11 bases remained unmatched. The germline V gene encodes CDR1 LGHDT and CDR2 YNNKEL (reference sequence). As DNA, the CDR3 is TGTGCCAGCAGCAGCGGGACAGGGTTTGTCGGTGAGCAGTTCTTC. This codes for CASSSGTGFVGEQFF.

This clonotype qualifies as medium-sized. This chain uses TRBV3-1 with TRBJ2-1; D is perhaps TRBD1 (5 bases). Germline V gene sequence: CDR1 LGHDT, CDR2 YNNKEL (reference sequence). Trimming cost V 0 bases and J 6 bases, with 6 bases left between them. The CDR3 is 13 residues long. The CDR3 loop reads CASSQEGVNEQFF. As DNA, the CDR3 is TGTGCCAGCAGCCAAGAAGGGGTCAATGAGCAGTTCTTC.

This sequence joins TRBV7-2 and TRBJ2-3; 14 bases are a match to TRBD2. The CDR3 has 17 residues. With 5 bases clipped from V and 1 base from J, the junction kept 5 bases outside the gene matches. Germline V lookup: CDR1 SGHTA, CDR2 FQGNSA. The CDR3 bases are TGTGCCAGCAGCCCGGCGGGACTAGCGGGAGGCACAGATACGCAGTATTTT. This translates into CASSPAGLAGGTDTQYF. The variable domain in full, completed from reference TRBV7-2 and TRBJ2-3, reads GAGVSQSPSNKVTEKGKDVELRCDPISGHTALYWYRQSLGQGLEFLIYFQGNSAPDKSGLPSDRFSAERTGGSVSTLTIQRTQQEDSAVYLCASSPAGLAGGTDTQYFGPGTRLTVL.

This clonotype was counted between two and nine times. The rearrangement joins TRBV9 to TRBJ1-3, with D possibly matching TRBD1 (6 bases). Per the germline V gene, CDR1 is SGDLS and CDR2 is YYNGEE. This CDR3 comprises 15 residues. V lost 1 base to trimming and J lost 4 bases, with 12 bases between them. The CDR3 reads CASSVRTGSGNTIYF. The DNA of the CDR3 is TGTGCCAGCAGCGTAAGAACAGGGTCCGGAAACACCATATATTTT.